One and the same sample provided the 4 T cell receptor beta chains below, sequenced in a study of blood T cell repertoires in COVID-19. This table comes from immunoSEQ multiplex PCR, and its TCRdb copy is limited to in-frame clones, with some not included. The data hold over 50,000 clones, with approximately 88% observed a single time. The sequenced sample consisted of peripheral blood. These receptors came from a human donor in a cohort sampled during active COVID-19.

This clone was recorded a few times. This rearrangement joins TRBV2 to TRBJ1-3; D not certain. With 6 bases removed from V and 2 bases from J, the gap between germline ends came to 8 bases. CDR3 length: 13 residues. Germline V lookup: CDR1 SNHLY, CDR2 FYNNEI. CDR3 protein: CASRAPAGNTIYF. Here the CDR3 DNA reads TGTGCCAGCAGGGCCCCAGCTGGAAACACCATATATTTT.

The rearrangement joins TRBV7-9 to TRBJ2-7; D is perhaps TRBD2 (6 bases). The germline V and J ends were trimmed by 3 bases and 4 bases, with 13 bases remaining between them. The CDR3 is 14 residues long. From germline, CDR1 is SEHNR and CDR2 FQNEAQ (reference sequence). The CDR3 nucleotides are TGTGCCAGCAGCTTCCGTAGCGGACCTTACGAGCAGTACTTC. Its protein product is CASSFRSGPYEQYF.

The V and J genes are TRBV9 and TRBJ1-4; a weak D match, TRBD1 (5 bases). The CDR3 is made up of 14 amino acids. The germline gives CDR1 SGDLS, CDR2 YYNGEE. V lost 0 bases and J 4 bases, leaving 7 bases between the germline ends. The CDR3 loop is CASSVGQLNEKLFF. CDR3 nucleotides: TGTGCCAGCAGCGTAGGACAGCTTAATGAAAAACTGTTTTTT.

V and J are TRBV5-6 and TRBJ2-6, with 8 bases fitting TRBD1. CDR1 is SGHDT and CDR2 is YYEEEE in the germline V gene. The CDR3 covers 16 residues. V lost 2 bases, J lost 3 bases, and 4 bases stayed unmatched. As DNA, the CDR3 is TGTGCCAGCAGCTTTGGACAGGGCCGTGGGGCCAACGTCCTGACTTTC. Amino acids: CASSFGQGRGANVLTF. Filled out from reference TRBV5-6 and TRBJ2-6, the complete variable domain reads DAGVTQSPTHLIKTRGQQVTLRCSPKSGHDTVSWYQQALGQGPQFIFQYYEEEERQRGNFPDRFSGHQFPNYSSELNVNALLLGDSALYLCASSFGQGRGANVLTFGAGSRLTVL.